This T cell receptor (beta chain) derives from a study of blood T cell repertoires in COVID-19. This clone appeared a few times. CDR3 length: 14 amino acids. Per the germline V gene, CDR1 is SGHKS and CDR2 is YYEKEE (reference sequence). Trimming cost V 4 bases and J 8 bases, with 18 bases left between them. Here immunoSEQ multiplex PCR was the method, and the copy in TCRdb shows in-frame clones only, minus some. The sample lists some 120,000 clones; roughly 69% were seen once. Sequencing was done on a sample of peripheral blood. The clonotype comes from a woman aged 70 to 79 with acute or convalescent COVID-19. The chain has TRBV5-5 and TRBJ1-2, with D maybe TRBD1 (5 bases). The CDR3 DNA reads TGTGCCAGCAGCCAGACAGAATTTCTAGGGGGCTACACCTTC. Its translation is CASSQTEFLGGYTF.